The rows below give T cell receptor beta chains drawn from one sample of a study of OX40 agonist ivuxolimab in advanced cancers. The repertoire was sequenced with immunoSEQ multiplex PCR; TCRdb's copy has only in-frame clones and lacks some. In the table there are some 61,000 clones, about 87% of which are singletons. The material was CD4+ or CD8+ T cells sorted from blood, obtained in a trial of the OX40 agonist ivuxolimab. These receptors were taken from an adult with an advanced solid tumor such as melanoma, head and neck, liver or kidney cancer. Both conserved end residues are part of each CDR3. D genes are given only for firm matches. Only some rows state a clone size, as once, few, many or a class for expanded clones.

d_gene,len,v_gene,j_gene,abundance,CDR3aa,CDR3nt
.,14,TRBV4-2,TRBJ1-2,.,CASSHLGEGFGYTF,TGTGCCAGCAGCCACCTGGGCGAAGGGTTCGGCTACACCTTC
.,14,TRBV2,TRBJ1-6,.,CASRRADNNSPLHF,TGTGCCAGCAGGAGGGCGGACAATAATTCACCCCTCCACTTT
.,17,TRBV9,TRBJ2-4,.,CASSEGWRAPNENIQYF,TGTGCCAGCAGCGAGGGCTGGAGGGCGCCTAACGAAAACATTCAGTACTTC
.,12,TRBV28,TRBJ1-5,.,CASSLLNQPQHF,TGTGCCAGCAGTTTATTGAATCAGCCCCAGCATTTT
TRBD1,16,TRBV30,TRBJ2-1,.,CAWSARDRGDHNEQFF,TGTGCCTGGAGTGCCCGGGACAGGGGGGATCACAATGAGCAGTTCTTC
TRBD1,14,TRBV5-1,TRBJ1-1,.,CASSSGQGVTEAFF,TGCGCCAGCAGCTCGGGACAGGGCGTCACTGAAGCTTTCTTT
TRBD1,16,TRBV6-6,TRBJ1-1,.,CASNRDRGGMNTEAFF,TGTGCCAGCAATAGGGACAGGGGGGGAATGAACACTGAAGCTTTCTTT
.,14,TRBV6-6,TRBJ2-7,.,CASSRVTTGYEQYF,TGTGCCAGCAGCCGCGTGACGACAGGCTACGAGCAGTACTTC
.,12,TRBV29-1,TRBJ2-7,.,CSVVTGSYEQYF,TGCAGCGTTGTGACAGGCTCCTACGAGCAGTACTTC
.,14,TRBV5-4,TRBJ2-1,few,CASSSGTQYNEQFF,TGTGCCAGCAGCTCCGGGACACAATACAATGAGCAGTTCTTC
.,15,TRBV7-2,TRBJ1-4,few,CASTPGGATNEKLFF,TGTGCCAGCACCCCCGGCGGGGCAACTAATGAAAAACTGTTTTTT
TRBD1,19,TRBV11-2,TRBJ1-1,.,CASSPRGGQASGEDTEAFF,TGTGCCAGCAGCCCCCGAGGGGGACAGGCCAGTGGGGAAGACACTGAAGCTTTCTTT
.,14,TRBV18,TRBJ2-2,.,CASSPLRDTGELFF,TGTGCCAGCTCACCACTTCGGGACACCGGGGAGCTGTTTTTT
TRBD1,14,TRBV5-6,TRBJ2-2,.,CASSFGQAAGELFF,TGTGCCAGCAGCTTTGGACAGGCTGCAGGGGAGCTGTTTTTT
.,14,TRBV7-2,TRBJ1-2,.,CASSLEGAIYGYTF,TGTGCCAGCAGCTTAGAGGGCGCCATCTATGGCTACACCTTC
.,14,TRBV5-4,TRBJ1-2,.,CASSLEHRAVGYTF,TGTGCCAGCAGCTTGGAACACAGGGCTGTTGGCTACACCTTC
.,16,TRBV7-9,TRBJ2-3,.,CASSLEWELDTDTQYF,TGTGCCAGCAGCCTTGAGTGGGAGTTGGACACAGATACGCAGTATTTT
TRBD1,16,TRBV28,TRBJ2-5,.,CASSSRQGAVRETQYF,TGTGCCAGCAGTTCCCGACAGGGGGCGGTACGGGAGACCCAGTACTTC
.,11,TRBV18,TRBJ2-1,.,CASSSSNEQFF,TGTGCCAGCTCATCTAGTAATGAGCAGTTCTTC
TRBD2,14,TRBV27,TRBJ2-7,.,CASSRREGPGEQYF,TGTGCCAGCAGTAGGCGGGAGGGCCCGGGGGAGCAGTACTTC
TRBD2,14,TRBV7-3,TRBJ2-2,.,CASSSKTSGGELFF,TGTGCCAGCAGCTCTAAGACTAGCGGGGGGGAGCTGTTTTTT
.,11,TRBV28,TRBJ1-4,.,CASSKREKLFF,TGTGCCAGCAGTAAGCGTGAAAAACTGTTTTTT
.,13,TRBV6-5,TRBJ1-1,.,CASSGRQGFEAFF,TGTGCCAGCTCCGGTCGGCAGGGCTTTGAAGCTTTCTTT
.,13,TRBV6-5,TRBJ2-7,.,CASRRGVGTEQYF,TGTGCCAGCCGTCGAGGGGTGGGGACCGAGCAGTACTTC
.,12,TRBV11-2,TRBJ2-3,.,CASSPGIVRQYF,TGTGCCAGCAGCCCCGGGATTGTCAGGCAGTATTTT
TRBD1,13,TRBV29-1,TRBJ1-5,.,CSVQTGSNQPQHF,TGCAGCGTCCAGACAGGGTCCAATCAGCCCCAGCATTTT
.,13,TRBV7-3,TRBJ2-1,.,CASSLKVGFEQFF,TGTGCCAGCAGCTTAAAGGTTGGCTTTGAGCAGTTCTTC
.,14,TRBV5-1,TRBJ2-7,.,CASSLQGSSYEQYF,TGCGCCAGCAGCTTACAGGGATCCTCCTACGAGCAGTACTTC
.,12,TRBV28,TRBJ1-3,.,CASSSSWNTIYF,TGTGCCAGCAGCTCCTCCTGGAACACCATATATTTT
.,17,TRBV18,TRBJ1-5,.,CASSQTEGGRSNQPQHF,TGTGCCAGCTCACAGACCGAAGGGGGGCGCAGCAATCAGCCCCAGCATTTT
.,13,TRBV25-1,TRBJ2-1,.,CASSESSNGEQFF,TGTGCCAGCAGTGAAAGTTCGAACGGTGAGCAGTTCTTC
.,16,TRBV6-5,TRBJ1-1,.,CASSYSINSLNTEAFF,TGTGCCAGCAGTTACTCGATCAACAGTTTGAACACTGAAGCTTTCTTT
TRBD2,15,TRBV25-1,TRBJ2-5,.,CASSKGLAGTETQYF,TGTGCCAGCAGTAAGGGACTAGCGGGAACGGAGACCCAGTACTTC
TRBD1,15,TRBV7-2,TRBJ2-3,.,CASSSWTGRTDTQYF,TGTGCCAGCAGCTCCTGGACAGGGAGGACAGATACGCAGTATTTT
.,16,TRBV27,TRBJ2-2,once,CASSLVWQGHTGELFF,TGTGCCAGCAGTTTAGTGTGGCAGGGGCATACCGGGGAGCTGTTTTTT
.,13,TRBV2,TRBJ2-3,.,CASRRATTDTQYF,TGTGCCAGCAGGAGGGCTACCACAGATACGCAGTATTTT
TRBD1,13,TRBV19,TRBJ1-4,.,CASRGQGLLKLFF,TGTGCCAGTAGGGGACAGGGCTTACTAAAACTGTTTTTT
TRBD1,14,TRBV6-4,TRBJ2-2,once,CASSEQGPPGELFF,TGTGCCAGCAGTGAACAGGGGCCCCCCGGGGAGCTGTTTTTT
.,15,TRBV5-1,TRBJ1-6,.,CASSGSSNYNSPLHF,TGCGCCAGCAGCGGGTCCTCTAACTATAATTCACCCCTCCACTTT
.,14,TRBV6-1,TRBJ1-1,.,CATQRGGMNTEAFF,TGTGCCACCCAAAGGGGAGGGATGAACACTGAAGCTTTCTTT
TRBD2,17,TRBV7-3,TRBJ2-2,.,CASSSASGRLNTGELFF,TGTGCCAGCAGTTCCGCTAGCGGGAGACTCAACACCGGGGAGCTGTTTTTT
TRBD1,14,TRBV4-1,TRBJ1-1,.,CASRRRTGETEAFF,TGCGCCAGCCGCCGGAGGACAGGCGAAACTGAAGCTTTCTTT
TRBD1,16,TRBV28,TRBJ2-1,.,CASSTEGQGYFNEQFF,TGTGCCAGCAGTACCGAGGGACAGGGGTATTTTAATGAGCAGTTCTTC
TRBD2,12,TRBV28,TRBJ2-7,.,CASSSGGYEQYF,TGTGCCAGCAGTAGCGGGGGATACGAGCAGTACTTC
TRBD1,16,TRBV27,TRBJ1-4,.,CASRGQGAQNNEKLFF,TGTGCCAGCAGGGGACAGGGGGCGCAAAATAATGAAAAACTGTTTTTT
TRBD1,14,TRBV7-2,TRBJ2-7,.,CASSLGQGVYEQYF,TGTGCCAGCAGCTTGGGGCAGGGGGTATACGAGCAGTACTTC
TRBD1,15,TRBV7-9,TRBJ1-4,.,CASSYGGTGGEKLFF,TGTGCCAGCAGCTATGGGGGAACAGGGGGTGAAAAACTGTTTTTT
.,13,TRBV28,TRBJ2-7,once,CASSLEGPYEQYF,TGTGCCAGCAGTTTAGAGGGCCCCTACGAGCAGTACTTC
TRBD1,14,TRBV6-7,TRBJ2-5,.,CASSRGQGQETQYF,TGTGCCAGCAGCCGAGGACAGGGTCAAGAGACCCAGTACTTC
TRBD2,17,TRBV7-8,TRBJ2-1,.,CASSSSVSGRGVNEQFF,TGTGCCAGCAGCTCCTCTGTTAGCGGGAGAGGGGTAAATGAGCAGTTCTTC
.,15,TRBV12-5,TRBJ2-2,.,CASASGDGVTGELFF,TGTGCTAGTGCCTCGGGGGATGGGGTAACCGGGGAGCTGTTTTTT
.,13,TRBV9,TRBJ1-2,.,CASSSKHVYGYTF,TGTGCCAGCAGCTCTAAACACGTCTATGGCTACACCTTC
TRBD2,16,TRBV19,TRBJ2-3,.,CASSIERGLAGPTQYF,TGTGCCAGTAGTATAGAGAGGGGACTAGCGGGACCTACGCAGTATTTT
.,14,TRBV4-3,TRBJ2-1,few,CASSQDADGGWQFF,TGCGCCAGCAGCCAAGATGCGGACGGGGGTTGGCAGTTCTTC
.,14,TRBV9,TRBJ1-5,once,CASSLGDDNQPQHF,TGTGCCAGCAGCCTCGGGGATGACAATCAGCCCCAGCATTTT
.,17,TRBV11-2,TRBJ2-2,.,CASSLDSPLGPTGELFF,TGTGCCAGCAGCTTAGATTCCCCTTTGGGGCCCACCGGGGAGCTGTTTTTT
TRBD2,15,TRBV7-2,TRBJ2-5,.,CASSLVASGVETQYF,TGTGCCAGCAGCTTAGTAGCTAGCGGAGTAGAGACCCAGTACTTC
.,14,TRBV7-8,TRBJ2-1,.,CASSGGASYNEQFF,TGTGCCAGCAGCGGGGGGGCTTCCTACAATGAGCAGTTCTTC
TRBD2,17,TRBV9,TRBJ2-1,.,CASSVGASGSSYNEQFF,TGTGCCAGCAGCGTAGGGGCTAGCGGGAGCTCCTACAATGAGCAGTTCTTC
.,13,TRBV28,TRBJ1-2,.,CASRPGEWYGYTF,TGTGCCAGCAGGCCAGGGGAGTGGTATGGCTACACCTTC